Below are 9 T cell receptor beta chains sequenced from a single sample in a study of T cells in Graves' hyperthyroidism and ophthalmopathy. Authors of the study amplified TCR beta CDR3 regions from RNA transcripts. The study used the HTBI primer set for a first-round RT-PCR of the TCR CDR3. One entry per CDR3 protein results from TCRdb running MiXCR on the multiplex PCR reads. The repertoire includes approximately 530,000 distinct CDR3 sequences, 15% to 20% of them detected once, and about 45% sits in the top ten. Sequencing used blood. Receptors were obtained from a man aged 35 to 55 with Graves' ophthalmopathy.

V is TRBV5-6 and J is TRBJ2-3; maybe TRBD2 (6 bases). CDR1 and CDR2 (germline): SGHDT, YYEEEE. Trimming removed 1 base at V and 0 bases at J, with 9 bases between. The CDR3 is 15 amino acids. The DNA of the CDR3 is TGTGCCAGCAGCTTGCTAGCGTTAAGCACAGATACGCAGTATTTT. Translated: CASSLLALSTDTQYF.

This clonotype was counted ten times or more. As DNA, the CDR3 is TGTGCCAGCAGTTCTTTTTCCGCTTTTAGCGGGAGGGGTTACAATGAGCAGTTCTTC. Residues: CASSSFSAFSGRGYNEQFF. This chain joins TRBV28 and TRBJ2-1; 11 nucleotides agree with TRBD2. This CDR3 contains 19 residues. Germline lookup yields CDR1 MDHEN and CDR2 SYDVKM. Germline trimming cut 4 bases from V and 4 bases from J; bases unmatched to any gene: 15. Filled out from reference TRBV28 and TRBJ2-1, the complete variable domain reads DVKVTQSSRYLVKRTGEKVFLECVQDMDHENMFWYRQDPGLGLRLIYFSYDVKMKEKGDIPEGYSVSREKKERFSLILESASTNQTSMYLCASSSFSAFSGRGYNEQFFGPGTRLTVL.

V and J are TRBV18 and TRBJ2-1; D is unclear. In germline, CDR1 is KGHSH, CDR2 LQKENI. V lost 3 bases and J lost 3, with 15 bases in between. The CDR3 sequence is 16 residues long. CDR3 in DNA: TGTGCCAGCTCACCGCCGGCTGTCTCGTTCTACAATGAGCAGTTCTTC. Its protein product is CASSPPAVSFYNEQFF.

This clonotype was recorded at least ten times. This chain links TRBV5-1 with TRBJ2-7; a weak D match, TRBD2 (5 bases). Per germline, CDR1 SGHRS and CDR2 YFSETQ. This CDR3 has 14 amino acids. V lost 4 bases, J lost 3 bases, and 14 bases lay in between. For the CDR3, the DNA is TGCGCCAGCAGCCCCCCTCTCGGGAACTACGAGCAGTACTTC. Encoded protein: CASSPPLGNYEQYF. Drawing the rest from reference TRBV5-1 and TRBJ2-7, the complete variable domain is KAGVTQTPRYLIKTRGQQVTLSCSPISGHRSVSWYQQTPGQGLQFLFEYFSETQRNKGNFPGRFSGRQFSNSRSEMNVSTLELGDSALYLCASSPPLGNYEQYFGPGTRLTVT.

The CDR3, as DNA: TGCGCCAGCAGCGTCGTGTCAGGGGGGAAAGAGACCCAGTACTTC. Translated: CASSVVSGGKETQYF. The chain joins TRBV5-1 to TRBJ2-5; D may be TRBD1 (7 bases). This CDR3 region has 15 residues. V was clipped by 4 bases and J by 3 bases, with 16 bases between them. Germline lookup yields CDR1 SGHRS and CDR2 YFSETQ.

This clonotype appeared many times. The genes are TRBV27 and TRBJ2-1; possible D gene TRBD2, 6 bases. Trimming pared 6 bases from V and 3 bases from J, leaving 18 bases between. This CDR3 has 16 amino acids. Germline lookup yields CDR1 MNHEY and CDR2 SMNVEV (reference sequence). In DNA form, the CDR3 reads TGTGCCAGCAGCAGTAACCTAGCGACCATCTACAATGAGCAGTTCTTC. This gives the protein CASSSNLATIYNEQFF.

V gene TRBV19 combines with J gene TRBJ1-1, with 7 bases that match TRBD1. The germline V gene has CDR1 LNHDA and CDR2 SQIVND (reference sequence). The J segment lost 5 bases and the V segment lost 5 bases, leaving 8 bases of the junction unmatched. The CDR3 extends over 14 amino acids. CDR3: CASSPQTGSTEAFF. CDR3 sequence (DNA): TGTGCCAGTAGTCCCCAGACAGGGAGTACTGAAGCTTTCTTT.

This clonotype has more than one count but fewer than ten. This sequence joins TRBV6-5 and TRBJ2-7, with TRBD1 identical over 9 bases. CDR1 MNHEY and CDR2 SVGAGI come from the germline V gene. Trimming removed 5 bases from V and 9 bases from J; junction bases left unmatched: 8. This CDR3 is 13 amino acids long. CDR3 nucleotide sequence: TGTGCCAGCAGTCTACAGGGACAGGGCGTGCAGTACTTC. Protein sequence: CASSLQGQGVQYF.

There are many counts of this clonotype. The chain recombines TRBV25-1 with TRBJ2-3, with TRBD2 matching 10 bases. Germline loops: CDR1 MGHDK, CDR2 SYGVNS. The CDR3 extends over 17 amino acids. Losses at the gene ends were 5 bases for V and 0 bases for J; bases not matched to a gene: 8. The CDR3 loop reads CASSNSLAGTSTDTQYF. CDR3 coding DNA: TGTGCCAGCAGTAACTCACTAGCGGGGACTAGCACAGATACGCAGTATTTT.